Each of the 15 T cell receptor beta chains below was sequenced from the same sample in a study of Graves' ophthalmopathy and Graves' hyperthyroidism. RNA transcripts served as template for amplifying TCR beta CDR3 sequences. A first-round RT-PCR used HTBI primers, followed by a second-round multiplex PCR. TCRdb re-called the multiplex PCR reads through MiXCR, storing one row per CDR3 protein. The table has hundreds of thousands of distinct CDR3 sequences, over 20% seen once. Sequencing was carried out using peripheral blood. The source of these receptors is a woman under 30 with stable Graves' hyperthyroidism.

This clonotype was picked up many times. V is TRBV5-6 and J is TRBJ1-6; D is ambiguous. The CDR3 covers 17 residues. V lost 2 bases, J lost 0 bases, and 12 bases lay in between. Germline V gene lookup returns CDR1 SGHDT and CDR2 YYEEEE. The CDR3: CASSLGGESSYNSPLHF. The CDR3 DNA follows: TGTGCCAGCAGCTTAGGAGGAGAAAGCTCCTATAATTCACCCCTCCACTTT.

Ten or more counts support this clonotype. The V call is TRBV30, the J call TRBJ1-1, with unresolved D. The germline gives CDR1 GTSNPN, CDR2 SVGIG (reference sequence). The ends were cut back, 2 bases at V and 0 bases at J, with 4 bases in the middle. There are 12 residues in the CDR3. CDR3 nucleotides: TGTGCCTGGAGTAGGCTGAACACTGAAGCTTTCTTT. This encodes CAWSRLNTEAFF.

The CDR3 DNA reads as TGTGCCAGCAGCAACAGGGGGTCTGGCGGGGAGCTGTTTTTT. Translation gives CASSNRGSGGELFF. This sequence joins TRBV6-1 and TRBJ2-2, with 8 bases identical to TRBD1. J gave up 7 bases and V 6 bases, and 7 bases lay outside the gene matches. Germline CDR1 reads MNHNS; CDR2 reads SASEGT. The CDR3 has 14 amino acids.

The table lists this clonotype with a few counts. V and J are TRBV2 and TRBJ2-4, with D possibly matching TRBD2 (5 bases). The CDR3 runs to 16 residues. Trimming removed 6 bases from V and 0 bases from J, with 15 bases in between. Germline lookup yields CDR1 SNHLY and CDR2 FYNNEI. The CDR3: CASRTGLQIAKNIQYF. Written as DNA, the CDR3 is TGTGCCAGCAGAACCGGACTGCAGATAGCCAAAAACATTCAGTACTTC. Based on the CDR3 plus reference TRBV2 and TRBJ2-4, the full variable domain is EPEVTQTPSHQVTQMGQEVILRCVPISNHLYFYWYRQILGQKVEFLVSFYNNEISEKSEIFDDQFSVERPDGSNFTLKIRSTKLEDSAMYFCASRTGLQIAKNIQYFGAGTRLSVL.

This chain uses TRBV10-1 with TRBJ2-5, with D unresolved. Germline V gene data show CDR1 as WNHNN and CDR2 as SYGVQD (reference sequence). Between the trimmed V and J ends, which lost 8 bases and 5 bases, there was a span of 15 bases. This CDR3 has 13 amino acids. The CDR3 sequence is CASSPRGAETQYF. In nucleotides, the CDR3 is TGCGCCAGCTCGCCCCGAGGCGCTGAGACCCAGTACTTC.

This clonotype has a count of ten or more. This sequence joins TRBV20-1 and TRBJ2-5; 8 nucleotides match TRBD2. J was trimmed by 2 bases and V by 6 bases; bases with no gene match: 5. Germline loops: CDR1 DFQATT, CDR2 SNEGSKA (reference sequence). The CDR3 consists of 13 residues. The CDR3 is CSALTSGQETQYF. The CDR3 DNA reads as TGCAGTGCCCTCACTAGCGGACAAGAGACCCAGTACTTC.

This clonotype was seen once. The chain links TRBV6-4 to TRBJ2-7; no clear D. Germline-derived CDR1 and CDR2 are MRHNA and SNTAGT. The CDR3 sequence is 14 residues long. Trimming pared 4 bases from V and 3 bases from J, leaving 13 bases between. The CDR3 loop reads CASSVAVGNYEQYF. As DNA, the CDR3 is TGTGCCAGCAGTGTTGCAGTAGGGAACTACGAGCAGTACTTC.

The chain is built from TRBV12-3 or TRBV12-4 and TRBJ1-5, with TRBD1 matching over 9 bases. The V gene end was trimmed by 4 bases and the J gene end by 6 bases; junction bases not matched to a gene: 7. There are 15 residues in the CDR3. The DNA of the CDR3 is TGTGCCAGCAGTTACGGGACAGGGTCCGGTCAGCCCCAGCATTTT. This codes for CASSYGTGSGQPQHF.

The CDR3 DNA sequence: TGTGCCAGCAGTTACTATAGGGGGCCCCCCCTCTACGAGCAGTACTTC. The encoded protein is CASSYYRGPPLYEQYF. The J gene is TRBJ2-7, the V gene TRBV6-5; 7 nucleotides line up with TRBD1. The junction had 9 bases not matched to a gene; V was cut back by 1 base and J by 3 bases. CDR1 and CDR2 from the germline V gene are MNHEY and SVGAGI. The CDR3 loop spans 16 amino acids.

This clonotype appeared many times. This chain uses TRBV19 with TRBJ2-5, with D perhaps TRBD1 (5 bases). Trimming cost V 5 bases and J 5 bases, with 18 bases left between them. The CDR3 contains 15 residues. Germline-derived CDR1 and CDR2 are LNHDA and SQIVND (reference sequence). The CDR3 region is CASSSTDSSRETQYF. CDR3 DNA sequence: TGTGCCAGTAGTTCCACCGACAGTTCTCGGGAGACCCAGTACTTC.

The DNA of the CDR3 is TGTGCCAGCAGTAACTCGGGGGCGCACACTGAAGCTTTCTTT. Protein product: CASSNSGAHTEAFF. The chain employs TRBV27 and TRBJ1-1, with TRBD1 as a possible D gene (6 bases). Germline CDR1 and CDR2: MNHEY and SMNVEV (reference sequence). Trimming shortened V by 5 bases and J by 3 bases, and 13 bases separated the two germline ends. This CDR3 has 14 residues.

The chain uses TRBV6-2 or TRBV6-3 and TRBJ2-6; 12 bases match TRBD1. J was trimmed by 3 bases and V by 2 bases; bases with no gene match: 5. This CDR3 is built from 18 residues. CDR1 and CDR2 (germline): MNHEY, SVGEGT. CDR3 protein: CASSYEGQGARGANVLTF. CDR3 DNA: TGTGCCAGCAGTTACGAGGGACAGGGGGCGCGTGGGGCCAACGTCCTGACTTTC.

This clonotype was observed many times. The V gene is TRBV15, the J gene TRBJ1-5; D is unclear. Germline assignment: CDR1 LNHNV and CDR2 YYDKDF (reference sequence). The CDR3 consists of 13 residues. Between the trimmed V and J ends, which lost 6 bases and 4 bases, there was a span of 10 bases. For the CDR3, the DNA is TGTGCCACCAGTTTGGCGCTGAATCAGCCCCAGCATTTT. It yields the protein CATSLALNQPQHF.

This clonotype has a count of ten or more. This chain connects TRBV10-3 to TRBJ2-5; the D gene is possibly TRBD2 (6 bases). The V gene lost 2 bases and the J gene lost 4 bases, with 14 bases spanning the gap. Germline V gene lookup returns CDR1 ENHRY and CDR2 SYGVKD. The CDR3 length is 15 residues. The CDR3 loop is CAISEPTRFGETQYF. The CDR3 DNA reads TGTGCCATCAGTGAGCCGACTAGATTTGGAGAGACCCAGTACTTC.

In its sample, this clonotype was seen many times. The V and J genes are TRBV28 and TRBJ1-2; tentatively, D is TRBD1 (5 bases). From germline, CDR1 is MDHEN and CDR2 SYDVKM. Trimming left V 3 bases short and J 3 bases short, with 14 bases between. This CDR3 has 15 residues. The CDR3 region is CASSFRQGGDYGYTF. CDR3 DNA sequence: TGTGCCAGCAGTTTTCGGCAGGGCGGAGACTATGGCTACACCTTC.